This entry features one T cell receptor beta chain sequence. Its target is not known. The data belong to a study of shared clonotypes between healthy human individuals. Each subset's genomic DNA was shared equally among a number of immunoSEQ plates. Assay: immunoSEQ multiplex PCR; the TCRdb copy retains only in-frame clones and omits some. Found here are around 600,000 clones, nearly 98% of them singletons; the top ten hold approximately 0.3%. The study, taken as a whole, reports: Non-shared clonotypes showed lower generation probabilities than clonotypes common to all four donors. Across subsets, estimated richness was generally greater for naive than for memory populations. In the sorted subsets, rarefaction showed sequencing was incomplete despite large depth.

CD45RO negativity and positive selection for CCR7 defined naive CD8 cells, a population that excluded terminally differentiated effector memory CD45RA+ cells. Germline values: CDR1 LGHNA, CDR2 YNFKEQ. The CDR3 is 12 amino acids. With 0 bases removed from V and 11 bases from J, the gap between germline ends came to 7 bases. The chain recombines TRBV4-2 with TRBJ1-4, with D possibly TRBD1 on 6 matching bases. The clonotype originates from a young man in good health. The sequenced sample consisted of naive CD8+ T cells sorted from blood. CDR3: CASSQDRGKLFF. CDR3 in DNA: TGTGCCAGCAGCCAAGATAGGGGGAAACTGTTTTTT.